The 20 T cell receptor beta chains given below trace back to one sample, sequenced in a study of Graves' ophthalmopathy and Graves' hyperthyroidism. RNA served as the template for amplifying TCR beta CDR3 regions. First-round RT-PCR with HTBI primers preceded a second-round multiplex PCR. MiXCR, run by TCRdb on the multiplex PCR reads, gives a single entry per CDR3 protein. The repertoire holds about 220,000 distinct CDR3 sequences, with 20% to 25% as singletons. The sample taken for sequencing was peripheral blood. These receptors were collected from a woman aged 45 to 65 with Graves' ophthalmopathy.

This clonotype was seen many times. The V call is TRBV6-5, the J call TRBJ1-1; 8 bases match TRBD1. The CDR3 spans 13 residues. CDR1 and CDR2 from the germline V gene are MNHEY and SVGAGI. The ends lost 7 bases at V and 2 bases at J; junction bases unmatched: 3. DNA of the CDR3: TGTGCCAGCACAGGACAGGGTAACACTGAAGCTTTCTTT. This encodes CASTGQGNTEAFF.

This clonotype came up a few times. This may be a read error: a much more frequent sequence differs by one nucleotide. The V and J genes are TRBV12-3 or TRBV12-4 and TRBJ1-3; D unclear. This CDR3 contains 15 residues. The CDR3 spells CVSSPGRGSGNTIYF. Here the CDR3 DNA reads TGTGTCAGCAGTCCAGGACGAGGGTCTGGAAACACCATATATTTT.

This clonotype was found many times. J is TRBJ1-2 and V is TRBV29-1, with D possibly being TRBD1 (5 bases). The CDR3 loop spans 10 amino acids. Germline-derived CDR1 and CDR2 are SQVTM and ANQGSEA. With 5 bases removed from V and 5 bases from J, the gap between germline ends came to 6 bases. CDR3 sequence: CSVQGYGYTF. DNA for the CDR3: TGCAGCGTTCAGGGATATGGCTACACCTTC.

This clonotype was recorded many times. The rearrangement joins TRBV6-2 or TRBV6-3 to TRBJ1-2, with D perhaps TRBD1 (6 bases). CDR1 and CDR2 (germline): MNHEY, SVGEGT. This CDR3 region has 14 residues. Trimming pared 2 bases from V and 2 bases from J, leaving 9 bases between. The CDR3 bases are TGTGCCAGCAGTTACGTGGACAGAAACTATGGCTACACCTTC. It specifies CASSYVDRNYGYTF.

The V call is TRBV24-1, the J call TRBJ1-2; no definite D call. Per the germline V gene, CDR1 is KGHDR and CDR2 is SFDVKD. The V end was cut by 11 bases, the J end by 6 bases, with 12 bases between. CDR3 length equals 11 residues. CDR3 sequence reads: CAISGLDGYTF. CDR3 nucleotide sequence: TGTGCCATATCGGGGTTGGATGGCTACACCTTC.

Only a few counts were recorded for this clonotype. The chain combines TRBV10-3 with TRBJ2-5; 8 bases map to TRBD2. V lost 11 bases and J lost 0; bases outside the gene matches: 5. The CDR3 covers 13 residues. Per germline, CDR1 ENHRY and CDR2 SYGVKD. CDR3 region: CAVRTSNQETQYF. CDR3 coding DNA: TGTGCCGTCCGGACTAGCAACCAAGAGACCCAGTACTTC.

This clonotype has at least ten counts. The gene calls are TRBV5-1 and TRBJ2-2; 7 bases fit TRBD2. The CDR3 is 15 amino acids. The germline V gene has CDR1 SGHRS and CDR2 YFSETQ. V was clipped by 1 base and J by 2 bases; unmatched bases: 2. The CDR3 nucleotides are TGCGCCAGCAGCTTGCCAGCGGGAAACACCGGGGAGCTGTTTTTT. It is translated as CASSLPAGNTGELFF.

The table lists this clonotype with many counts. The rearrangement joins TRBV6-5 to TRBJ1-1, with TRBD1 as a possible D gene (5 bases). The CDR3 covers 12 residues. The germline V gene has CDR1 MNHEY and CDR2 SVGAGI. V lost 2 bases and J lost 11, with 12 bases in between. The CDR3 loop is CASSYPRGAAFF. The CDR3 region has the DNA TGTGCCAGCAGTTACCCTCGCGGGGCTGCTTTCTTT.

Many counts were recorded for this clonotype. The chain combines TRBV19 with TRBJ2-6; D is undetermined. The CDR3 has 19 residues. The V gene lost 4 bases and the J gene lost 0 bases, with 19 bases spanning the gap. Germline V gene data show CDR1 as LNHDA and CDR2 as SQIVND (reference sequence). Here the CDR3 DNA reads TGTGCCAGTAGTACCTACCTCTCGGGTGCCGTCTCTGGGGCCAACGTCCTGACTTTC. Residues: CASSTYLSGAVSGANVLTF.

The chain combines TRBV12-3 or TRBV12-4 with TRBJ1-1; tentative D call: TRBD1 (5 bases). This CDR3 has 15 amino acids. V lost 5 bases, J lost 1 base, and 14 bases lay in between. CDR3 loop: CASSPRLTGNTEAFF. The DNA of the CDR3 is TGTGCCAGCAGTCCTCGCCTTACAGGGAACACTGAAGCTTTCTTT.

V usage is TRBV2 and J usage is TRBJ2-7, with 7 nucleotides matching TRBD2. The germline CDR1 and CDR2 sequences are SNHLY and FYNNEI. This CDR3 is built from 12 residues. The ends lost 4 bases at V and 9 bases at J; junction bases unmatched: 6. The CDR3: CASSVFGRRQYF. For the CDR3, the DNA is TGTGCCAGCAGTGTTTTCGGGAGGCGGCAGTACTTC.

The gene calls are TRBV6-5 and TRBJ2-7; D might be TRBD1 (5 bases). The CDR3 consists of 16 residues. The V end lost 0 bases, the J end lost 2 bases, and 14 bases lay between the germline ends. Per the germline V gene, CDR1 is MNHEY and CDR2 is SVGAGI. The CDR3 spells CASSYSALQGAYEQYF. The CDR3 bases are TGTGCCAGCAGTTACTCGGCCTTACAAGGGGCCTACGAGCAGTACTTC.

This clonotype was detected many times. The chain recombines TRBV6-1 with TRBJ2-6; D is ambiguous. The V gene's germline CDR1 is MNHNS and CDR2 SASEGT. This CDR3 is built from 16 residues. V was trimmed by 7 bases and J by 0 bases, leaving 13 bases between them. For the CDR3, the DNA is TGTGCCAGCACCCTCGAGGTTAACTCTGGGGCCAACGTCCTGACTTTC. It yields the protein CASTLEVNSGANVLTF.

This clonotype was recorded many times. V gene TRBV30 combines with J gene TRBJ1-2; D unclear. The CDR3 is 12 residues long. V lost 3 bases, J lost 4 bases, and 9 bases lay in between. Germline V gene data show CDR1 as GTSNPN and CDR2 as SVGIG (reference sequence). The CDR3 sequence: CAWSGPGYGYTF. CDR3 bases: TGTGCCTGGAGCGGGCCGGGCTATGGCTACACCTTC. Variable domain in full (rest from reference TRBV30 and TRBJ1-2): SQTIHQWPATLVQPVGSPLSLECTVEGTSNPNLYWYRQAAGRGLQLLFYSVGIGQISSEVPQNLSASRPQDRQFILSSKKLLLSDSGFYLCAWSGPGYGYTFGSGTRLTVV.

The sample holds many counts of this clonotype. This chain joins TRBV6-1 and TRBJ1-5; D is unclear. Germline V gene lookup returns CDR1 MNHNS and CDR2 SASEGT. The CDR3 totals 13 residues. V lost 3 bases and J lost 7, with 10 bases in between. CDR3 DNA sequence: TGTGCCAGCAGTGATGAGGGATCGCAGCCCCAGCATTTT. Protein: CASSDEGSQPQHF.

This clonotype has at least ten counts. The J gene is TRBJ2-4, the V gene TRBV6-2 or TRBV6-3; D is perhaps TRBD1 (6 bases). Trimming took off 7 bases at V and 0 bases at J, with 16 bases between the two ends. Germline V CDR1 and CDR2: MNHEY, SVGEGT. The CDR3 consists of 16 residues. CDR3 protein: CASTGQSLIAKNIQYF. The CDR3 bases are TGTGCCAGCACAGGACAGTCTTTGATAGCCAAAAACATTCAGTACTTC.

The table lists this clonotype with many counts. A junction end diverges from the germline sequence, so it may reflect a read error. CDR3 sequence: CASSYDGTVETQCF. The CDR3 nucleotides read TGTGCCAGCAGTTACGATGGGACAGTTGAGACCCAGTGCTTC. This chain connects TRBV6-5 to TRBJ2-5; TRBD1 matches at 7 bases. CDR3 length: 14 amino acids. The germline CDR1 and CDR2 sequences are MNHEY and SVGAGI.

The sample holds many counts of this clonotype. The V and J genes are TRBV7-2 and TRBJ2-5; the D is unclear. Germline loops: CDR1 SGHTA, CDR2 FQGNSA. The CDR3 contains 14 residues. V shed 0 bases and J shed 5 bases, with 10 bases lying between them. For the CDR3, the DNA is TGTGCCAGCAGCTTAGCGCCGTTTGGGGAGACCCAGTACTTC. It specifies CASSLAPFGETQYF.

This clonotype was seen repeatedly, ten times or more. The chain uses TRBV20-1 and TRBJ2-7; 11 bases fit TRBD2. V lost 1 base to trimming and J lost 2 bases; unmatched junction nucleotides: 4. Germline V lookup: CDR1 DFQATT, CDR2 SNEGSKA (reference sequence). This CDR3 is 15 amino acids long. CDR3 in DNA: TGCAGTGCTAGAGGGGTAGCGGGAGGGACCTACGAGCAGTACTTC. It is translated as CSARGVAGGTYEQYF.

This clonotype was seen repeatedly, ten times or more. This rearrangement joins TRBV11-1 to TRBJ2-5; D gene ambiguous. Trimming took 3 bases from V and 4 from J, leaving 15 bases between them. Per germline, CDR1 SGHAT and CDR2 FQDESV (reference sequence). CDR3 size: 15 residues. CDR3 coding DNA: TGTGCCAGCAGCTTTTCCCCCCTACAGACAGAGACCCAGTACTTC. This translates into CASSFSPLQTETQYF.